This TCR beta chain was observed in a study of a mutant IDH1 vaccine in newly diagnosed glioma. Study in general: Patients got their first vaccination 4-6 weeks after radiotherapy alone, or with temozolomide cycles. Pretreatment consisted of radiotherapy, temozolomide, or both, with most receiving both.

Findings and limits, study-wide: Top peripheral T cell clonotype shifts appeared unrelated to pseudoprogression.

Noted time point: week 11, during vaccination. The vaccine gave 300 ug of a 20-mer mutant IDH1 peptide subcutaneously per dose. The donors' diagnosis was new WHO grade 3 or 4 astrocytoma that was IDH1-mutant and ATRX-lost. Generated by immunoSEQ multiplex PCR, the TCRdb table keeps only in-frame clones and is missing some. Of about 60,000 clones detected, approximately 84% appear once; the ten largest clones hold roughly 9.5%. Germline CDR1 reads LGHNA; CDR2 reads YNFKEQ. The V end lost 7 bases, the J end lost 2 bases, and 11 bases lay between the germline ends. The CDR3 consists of 13 residues. In this sample, this clone turned up a few times. What it recognizes is unknown.

This clonotype was obtained from a woman in her fifties or sixties with glioma. The specimen comprised PBMCs, sampled from a glioma patient whose treatment included an IDH1 peptide vaccine. The V gene is TRBV4-2, the J gene TRBJ1-1, with D uncertain. This CDR3 reads CASTLVVNTEAFF. The CDR3 nucleotides read TGTGCCAGCACCCTTGTCGTAAACACTGAAGCTTTCTTT.